These T cell receptor beta chains were read from a single sample in a study of monozygotic twins with inflammatory bowel disease. TCRdb re-called the 5' RACE reads and shows each CDR3 protein once, DNA omitted. The specimen's table records about 160,000 distinct CDR3 sequences. What was sequenced was blood. These receptors all come from a human donor with ulcerative colitis or Crohn's disease, or a healthy co-twin of an affected twin (not recorded which). CDR3s include the opening cysteine and the closing phenylalanine or tryptophan. Each record gives: V gene, J gene, CDR3 protein.

V: TRBV14
J: TRBJ2-5
CDR3: CASSQGYLQETQYF

V: TRBV14
J: TRBJ2-7
CDR3: CASSQDRGVYEQYF

V: TRBV6-2/TRBV6-3
J: TRBJ2-5
CDR3: CASSMGPRGTSGTQETQYF

V: TRBV7-2
J: TRBJ2-1
CDR3: CASSSTGTSGKISSYNEQFF

V: TRBV7-3
J: TRBJ2-3
CDR3: CASSPGTFSTDTQYF

V: TRBV3-1
J: TRBJ2-3
CDR3: CASSQAGRAGDTQYF

V: TRBV5-1
J: TRBJ2-2
CDR3: CASSLTSGRAAGELFF

V: TRBV7-2
J: TRBJ2-1
CDR3: CASSLVAASTSNEQFF

V: TRBV5-8
J: TRBJ2-3
CDR3: CASSPDHGGTDTQYF

V: TRBV11-2
J: TRBJ2-1
CDR3: CASSIKPSGSYNEQFF

V: TRBV5-1
J: TRBJ2-1
CDR3: CASRPLAVWDEQFF

V: TRBV12-3/TRBV12-4
J: TRBJ2-3
CDR3: CASSRTGTSGDTQYF

V: TRBV28
J: TRBJ2-1
CDR3: CASSTRLAGSYNEQFF

V: TRBV28
J: TRBJ2-7
CDR3: CASSLGGDIVSYEQYF

V: TRBV28
J: TRBJ2-1
CDR3: CASSQQGGAINEQFF

V: TRBV12-3/TRBV12-4
J: TRBJ2-7
CDR3: CAGNPLGAEEDEQYF

V: TRBV29-1
J: TRBJ2-1
CDR3: CSVDAGGFYNEQFF

V: TRBV20-1
J: TRBJ2-7
CDR3: CSAINRGAPSGRSYEQYF

V: TRBV28
J: TRBJ2-7
CDR3: CASSTSAGQFVEQYF

V: TRBV3-1
J: TRBJ2-4
CDR3: CASSQARGPGSNIQYF

V: TRBV12-3/TRBV12-4
J: TRBJ2-1
CDR3: CASSAGLAGINEQFF

V: TRBV2
J: TRBJ2-7
CDR3: CASYSLADEQYF

V: TRBV6-2/TRBV6-3
J: TRBJ2-7
CDR3: CASSLVLPEGEQYF

V: TRBV9
J: TRBJ1-1
CDR3: CASSVERRTEAFF

V: TRBV5-1
J: TRBJ1-4
CDR3: CASSLGAGGREKLFF

V: TRBV9
J: TRBJ2-3
CDR3: CASSVVEGANTQYF

V: TRBV10-3
J: TRBJ2-7
CDR3: CAIGPGLAGKTYEQYF

V: TRBV29-1
J: TRBJ2-2
CDR3: CSVVPRVVGTGELFF

V: TRBV18
J: TRBJ2-7
CDR3: CASSPDRAPYEQYF

V: TRBV28
J: TRBJ2-3
CDR3: CASNEGGNPDTQYF

V: TRBV27
J: TRBJ2-1
CDR3: CASRVGVYNEQFF

V: TRBV5-6
J: TRBJ2-3
CDR3: CASSSLAGVTDTQYF

V: TRBV15
J: TRBJ1-1
CDR3: CATSRSQNTEAFF

V: TRBV6-1
J: TRBJ1-2
CDR3: CASSEQGANYGYTF

V: TRBV6-2/TRBV6-3
J: TRBJ2-2
CDR3: CASSSRNTGELFF

V: TRBV2
J: TRBJ1-1
CDR3: CASSDEGLRNTEAFF

V: TRBV29-1
J: TRBJ2-1
CDR3: CSATSSRDEQFF

V: TRBV15
J: TRBJ2-7
CDR3: CATSREPLGYEQYF

V: TRBV12-3/TRBV12-4
J: TRBJ1-3
CDR3: CASTHSKSPSGNTIYF